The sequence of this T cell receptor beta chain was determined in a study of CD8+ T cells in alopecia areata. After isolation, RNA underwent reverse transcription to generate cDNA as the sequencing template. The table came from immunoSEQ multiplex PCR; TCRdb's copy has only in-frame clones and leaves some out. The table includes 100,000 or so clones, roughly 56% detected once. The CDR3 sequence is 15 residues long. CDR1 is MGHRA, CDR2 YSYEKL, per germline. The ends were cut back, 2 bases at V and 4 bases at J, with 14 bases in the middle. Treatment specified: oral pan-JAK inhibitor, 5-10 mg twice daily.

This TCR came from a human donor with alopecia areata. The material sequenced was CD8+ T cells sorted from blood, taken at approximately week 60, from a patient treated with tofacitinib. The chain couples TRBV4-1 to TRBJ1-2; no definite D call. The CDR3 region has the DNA TGCGCCAGCAGCCAAAGGTTCCGGAGAGTCTATGGCTACACCTTC. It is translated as CASSQRFRRVYGYTF.